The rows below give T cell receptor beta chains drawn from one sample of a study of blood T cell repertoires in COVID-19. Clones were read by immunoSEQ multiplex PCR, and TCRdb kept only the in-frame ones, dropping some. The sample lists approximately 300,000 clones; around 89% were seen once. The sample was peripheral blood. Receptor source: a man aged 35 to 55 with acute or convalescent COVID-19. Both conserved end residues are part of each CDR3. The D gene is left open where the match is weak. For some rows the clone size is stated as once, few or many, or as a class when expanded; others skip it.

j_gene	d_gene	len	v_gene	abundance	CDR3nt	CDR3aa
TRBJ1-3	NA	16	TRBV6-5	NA	TGTGCCAGCAGTTATCGGCAGGGTGGGGCTGGAAACACCATATATTTT	CASSYRQGGAGNTIYF
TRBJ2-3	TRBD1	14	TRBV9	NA	TGTGCCAGCAGCGTAGACAGGGGGTCGGATACGCAGTATTTT	CASSVDRGSDTQYF
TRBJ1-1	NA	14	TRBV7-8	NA	TGTGCCAGCAGCGCCAGGGCTAGGGACACTGAAGCTTTCTTT	CASSARARDTEAFF
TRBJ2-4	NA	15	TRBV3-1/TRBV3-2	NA	TGTGCCAGCAGCCTCGGAGGGGGCCCTGCGGGCATTCAGTACTTC	CASSLGGGPAGIQYF
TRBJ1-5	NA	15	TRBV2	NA	TGTGCCAGCAGGAATCGGGACAATAGCAATCAGCCCCAGCATTTT	CASRNRDNSNQPQHF
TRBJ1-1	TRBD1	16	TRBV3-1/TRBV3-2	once	TGTGCCAGCAGCCAATTGGCCCGACAGGGGGGCACTGAAGCTTTCTTT	CASSQLARQGGTEAFF
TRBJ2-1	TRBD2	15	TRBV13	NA	TGTGCCAGCAGCTTACGAGCGGGGGCCTACAATGAGCAGTTCTTC	CASSLRAGAYNEQFF
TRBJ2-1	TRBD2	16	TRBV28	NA	TGTGCCAGCAGTCCCGGGACTAGCGGGCGGTATCTGGAGCAGTTCTTC	CASSPGTSGRYLEQFF
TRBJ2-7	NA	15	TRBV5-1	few	TGCGCCAGCAGAGATACAGGCGACATCTCCTACGAGCAGTACTTC	CASRDTGDISYEQYF
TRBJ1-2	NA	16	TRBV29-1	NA	TGCAGCGTTGCCGTTGGTTCTCGTGGACGGGAACTCGGCTACACCTTC	CSVAVGSRGRELGYTF
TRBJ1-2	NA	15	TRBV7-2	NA	TGTGCCAGCAGCGCCCGAAGGGGGAATCCCCATGGCTACACCTTC	CASSARRGNPHGYTF
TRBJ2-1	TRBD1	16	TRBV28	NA	TGTGCCAGCAGTCTTCCCCGGGACAGGTACTACAATGAGCAGTTCTTC	CASSLPRDRYYNEQFF
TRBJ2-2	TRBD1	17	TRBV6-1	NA	TGTGCCAGCAGTGAAGCGCAGGGACAGGGGGACACCGGGGAGCTGTTTTTT	CASSEAQGQGDTGELFF
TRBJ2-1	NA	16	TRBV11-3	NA	TGTGCCAGCAGCTTATTGGGGGCGGGCTCCTACAATGAGCAGTTCTTC	CASSLLGAGSYNEQFF
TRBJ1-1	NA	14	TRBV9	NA	TGTGCCAGCAGCCCCCAGGCCTTTTACACTGAAGCTTTCTTT	CASSPQAFYTEAFF
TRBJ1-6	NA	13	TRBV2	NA	TGTGCCAGCAGGTCGTCAGGGGATTCACCCCTCCACTTT	CASRSSGDSPLHF
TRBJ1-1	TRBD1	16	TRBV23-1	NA	TGCGCCAGCAGTCAAGGACAGGGGCCTCCGAACACTGAAGCTTTCTTT	CASSQGQGPPNTEAFF
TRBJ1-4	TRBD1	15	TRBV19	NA	TGTGCCAGTAGTCCCTGGACAGGGGTTAATGAAAAACTGTTTTTT	CASSPWTGVNEKLFF
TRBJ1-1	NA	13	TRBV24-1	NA	TGTGCCACCAGTCCAGGAGGTGGCACTGAAGCTTTCTTT	CATSPGGGTEAFF
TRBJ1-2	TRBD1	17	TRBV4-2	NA	TGTGCCAGCAGCCAAGAGATTTTTAGGGGGCTAGTCTATGGCTACACCTTC	CASSQEIFRGLVYGYTF